This T cell receptor beta chain was captured by sequencing in a study of blood T cells in healthy people across ages. Looked up from germline, CDR1 is MNHEY and CDR2 is SVGEGT. The CDR3 loop spans 17 amino acids. Primed by a sample-barcoded 5' primer and a J-beta primer mix, a second PCR proceeded for about 6 to 12 cycles. Unique molecular identifiers of 12 random nucleotides labeled each cDNA. TCRdb reprocessed the 5' RACE reads via MiXCR and lists one record per CDR3 protein. The sample includes about 1.8 million distinct CDR3 sequences, about 49% of them seen just once. Points on this clonotype: At one boundary the junction diverges from the germline segment, which might be a read error.

The sequenced sample consisted of blood. The chain couples TRBV6-2 or TRBV6-3 to TRBJ2-5; 7 positions match TRBD1. Near its end, the DNA agrees better with TRBJ2-7, so the J call may be wrong. This TCR came from a woman between 40 and 50 years old in good health. The CDR3, as DNA: TGTGCCAACAGTTTCCCCTCGACAGGGCCCACCTCCTACGAGCAGTACTTC. This gives the protein CANSFPSTGPTSYEQYF.